This T cell receptor (beta chain) was sequenced for a study of blood T cells in healthy people across ages. Primed by a sample-barcoded 5' primer and a J-beta primer mix, a second PCR proceeded for roughly 6 to 12 cycles. MiXCR was run by TCRdb on the 5' RACE reads, yielding one entry per CDR3 protein. The sample carries around 1,000,000 distinct CDR3 sequences, more than 30% recorded once. This clonotype has just a few counts. CDR1 MNHEY and CDR2 SMNVEV come from the germline V gene (reference sequence). With 2 bases removed from V and 1 base from J, the gap between germline ends came to 11 bases. The CDR3 is 15 amino acids.

The receptor was derived from a man between 18 and 35 years old in good health. The V call is TRBV27, the J call TRBJ2-5; D is perhaps TRBD1 (6 bases). Sequencing was performed on blood. This CDR3 reads CASSLRGRSQETQYF. In DNA form, the CDR3 reads TGTGCCAGCAGTTTAAGGGGGAGAAGCCAAGAGACCCAGTACTTC.